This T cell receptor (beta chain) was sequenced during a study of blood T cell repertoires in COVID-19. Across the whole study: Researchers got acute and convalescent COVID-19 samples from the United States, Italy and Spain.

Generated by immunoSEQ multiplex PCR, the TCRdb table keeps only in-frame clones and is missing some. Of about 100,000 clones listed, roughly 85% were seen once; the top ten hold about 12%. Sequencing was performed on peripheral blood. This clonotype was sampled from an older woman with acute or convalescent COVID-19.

CDR3 coding DNA: TGTGCCAGCAGTTTAGGAGGGTCACCCCTCCACTTT. Its translation is CASSLGGSPLHF. The chain links TRBV12-3 or TRBV12-4 to TRBJ1-6; D not certain. The CDR3 runs to 12 residues. Trimming pared 1 base from V and 10 bases from J, leaving 5 bases between.